This T cell receptor (beta chain) derives from a study of control samples from healthy donors and cancer patients. Germline values: CDR1 MGHRA, CDR2 YSYEKL. The V and J ends lost 3 bases and 5 bases respectively, with 13 bases between them. This CDR3 has 14 residues. Here immunoSEQ multiplex PCR was the method, and the copy in TCRdb shows in-frame clones only, minus some. The sample has some 120,000 clones, about 95% seen once; the top ten hold around 3.6%. J is TRBJ1-1 and V is TRBV4-1, with unresolved D. This clonotype originated in a young man in good health. Sequenced material: blood. CDR3 protein: CASSQPDGETEAFF. The CDR3, as DNA: TGCGCCAGCAGCCAGCCTGACGGGGAAACTGAAGCTTTCTTT.